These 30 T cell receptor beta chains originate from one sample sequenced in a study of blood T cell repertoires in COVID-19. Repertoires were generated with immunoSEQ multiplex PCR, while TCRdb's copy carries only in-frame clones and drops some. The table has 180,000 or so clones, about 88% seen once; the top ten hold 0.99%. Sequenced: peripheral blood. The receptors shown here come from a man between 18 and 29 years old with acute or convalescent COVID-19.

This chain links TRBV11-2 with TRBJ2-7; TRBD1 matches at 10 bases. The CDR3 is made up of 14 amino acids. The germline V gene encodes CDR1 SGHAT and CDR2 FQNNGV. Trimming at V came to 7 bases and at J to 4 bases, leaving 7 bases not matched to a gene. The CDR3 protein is CASILTGGAYEQYF. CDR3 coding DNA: TGTGCCAGCATCCTGACAGGGGGCGCGTACGAGCAGTACTTC.

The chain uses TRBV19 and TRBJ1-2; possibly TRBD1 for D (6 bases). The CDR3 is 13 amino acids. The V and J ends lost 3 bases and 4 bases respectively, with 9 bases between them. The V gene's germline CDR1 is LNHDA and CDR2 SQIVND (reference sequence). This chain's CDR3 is CASSINRVYGYTF. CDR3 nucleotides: TGTGCCAGTAGTATTAACAGGGTCTATGGCTACACCTTC.

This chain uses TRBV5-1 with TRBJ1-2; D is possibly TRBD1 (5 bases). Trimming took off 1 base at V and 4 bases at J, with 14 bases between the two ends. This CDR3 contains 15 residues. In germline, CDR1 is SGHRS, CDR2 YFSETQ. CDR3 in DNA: TGCGCCAGCAGCTTGTCTTCTGGGGCCGGCTATGGCTACACCTTC. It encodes CASSLSSGAGYGYTF.

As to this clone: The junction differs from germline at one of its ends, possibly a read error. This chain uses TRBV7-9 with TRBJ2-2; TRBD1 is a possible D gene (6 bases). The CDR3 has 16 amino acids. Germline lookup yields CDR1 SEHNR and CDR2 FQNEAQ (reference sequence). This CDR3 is CTSSSGRGQNTGELFF. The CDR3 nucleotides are TGTACCAGCAGCTCGGGACGGGGACAGAACACCGGGGAGCTGTTTTTT.

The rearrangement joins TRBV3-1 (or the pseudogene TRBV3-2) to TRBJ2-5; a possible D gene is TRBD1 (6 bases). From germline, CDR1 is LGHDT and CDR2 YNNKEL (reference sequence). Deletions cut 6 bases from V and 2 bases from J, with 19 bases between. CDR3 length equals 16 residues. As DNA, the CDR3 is TGTGCCAGCAGTCCCTCCCCACAGGGTTGGCAAGAGACCCAGTACTTC. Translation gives CASSPSPQGWQETQYF.

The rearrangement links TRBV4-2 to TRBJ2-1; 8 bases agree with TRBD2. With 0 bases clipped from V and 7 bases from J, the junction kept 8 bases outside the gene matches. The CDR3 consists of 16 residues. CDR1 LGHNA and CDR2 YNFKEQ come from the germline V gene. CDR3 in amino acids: CASSQEGLGGKNEQFF. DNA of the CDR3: TGTGCCAGCAGCCAAGAGGGACTAGGGGGGAAGAATGAGCAGTTCTTC.

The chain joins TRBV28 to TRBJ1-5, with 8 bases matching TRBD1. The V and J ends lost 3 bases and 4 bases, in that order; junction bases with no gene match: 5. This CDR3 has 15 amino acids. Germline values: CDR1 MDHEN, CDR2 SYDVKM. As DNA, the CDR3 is TGTGCCAGCAGTTTTCAGGGGGCGCGGAATCAGCCCCAGCATTTT. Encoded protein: CASSFQGARNQPQHF.

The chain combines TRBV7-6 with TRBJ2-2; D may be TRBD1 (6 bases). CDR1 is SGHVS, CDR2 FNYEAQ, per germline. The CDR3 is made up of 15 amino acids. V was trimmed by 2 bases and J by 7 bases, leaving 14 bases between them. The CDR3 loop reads CASSLTVGASGELFF. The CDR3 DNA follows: TGTGCCAGCAGCTTAACGGTGGGGGCTAGCGGGGAGCTGTTTTTT.

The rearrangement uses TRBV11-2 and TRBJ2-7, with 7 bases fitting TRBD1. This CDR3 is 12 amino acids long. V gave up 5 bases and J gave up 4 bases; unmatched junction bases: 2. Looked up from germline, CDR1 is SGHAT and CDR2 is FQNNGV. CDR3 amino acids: CASSADRYEQYV. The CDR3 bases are TGTGCCAGCAGCGCGGACAGGTACGAGCAGTACGTC.

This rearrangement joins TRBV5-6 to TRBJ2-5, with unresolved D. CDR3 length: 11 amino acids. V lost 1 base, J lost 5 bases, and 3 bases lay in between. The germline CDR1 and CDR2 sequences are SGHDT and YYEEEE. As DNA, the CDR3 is TGTGCCAGCAGCTTGCGGGAGACCCAGTACTTC. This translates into CASSLRETQYF.

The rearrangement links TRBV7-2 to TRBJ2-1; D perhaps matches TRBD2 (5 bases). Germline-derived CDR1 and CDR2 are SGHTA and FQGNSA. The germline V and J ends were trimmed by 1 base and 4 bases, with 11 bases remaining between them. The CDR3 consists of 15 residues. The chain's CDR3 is CASSLVASRYNEQFF. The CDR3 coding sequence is TGTGCCAGCAGCTTAGTGGCTAGCCGGTACAATGAGCAGTTCTTC.

The CDR3 loop is CAWSVRDRYTEAFF. In DNA form, the CDR3 reads TGTGCCTGGAGTGTCCGGGACAGGTATACTGAAGCTTTCTTT. The chain links TRBV30 to TRBJ1-1; the match to TRBD1 covers 8 bases. The CDR3 runs to 14 residues. With 0 bases clipped from V and 5 bases from J, the junction kept 5 bases outside the gene matches. Germline V gene lookup returns CDR1 GTSNPN and CDR2 SVGIG (reference sequence).

CDR3 coding DNA: TGTGCTAGTGGTGCGGGACAGAGTTTTGATGAGCAGTTCTTC. It translates to CASGAGQSFDEQFF. The V gene is TRBV12-5, the J gene TRBJ2-1; the D gene is possibly TRBD1 (7 bases). The CDR3 contains 14 residues. The germline V and J ends were trimmed by 5 bases and 8 bases, with 16 bases remaining between them. The V gene's germline CDR1 is LGHNT and CDR2 FRNRAP.

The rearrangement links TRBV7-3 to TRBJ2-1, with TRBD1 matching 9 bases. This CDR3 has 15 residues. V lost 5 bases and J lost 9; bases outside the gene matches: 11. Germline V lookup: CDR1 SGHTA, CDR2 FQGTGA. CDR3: CASSPQGARTGEQFF. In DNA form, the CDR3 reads TGTGCCAGCAGCCCACAGGGGGCGAGAACGGGTGAGCAGTTCTTC.

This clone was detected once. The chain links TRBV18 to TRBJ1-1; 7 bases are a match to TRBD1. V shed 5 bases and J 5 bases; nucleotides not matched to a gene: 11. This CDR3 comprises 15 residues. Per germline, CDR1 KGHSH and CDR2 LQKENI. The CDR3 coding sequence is TGTGCCAGCTCAGGAACGACAGGGCAGGGGACTGAAGCTTTCTTT. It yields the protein CASSGTTGQGTEAFF.

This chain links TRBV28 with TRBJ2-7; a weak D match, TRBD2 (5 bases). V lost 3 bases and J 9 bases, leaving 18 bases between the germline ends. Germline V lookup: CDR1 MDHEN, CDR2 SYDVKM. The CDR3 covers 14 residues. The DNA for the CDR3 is TGTGCCAGCAGTTTCGGACTGGACTTACGAGGGCAGTACGTC. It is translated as CASSFGLDLRGQYV.

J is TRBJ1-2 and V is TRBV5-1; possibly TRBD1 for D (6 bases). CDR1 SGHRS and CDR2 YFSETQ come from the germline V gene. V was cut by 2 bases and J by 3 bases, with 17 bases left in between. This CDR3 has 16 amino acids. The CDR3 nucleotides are TGCGCCAGCAGCTTAGGAGCAGGGGTGTTAGACTATGGCTACACCTTC. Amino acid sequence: CASSLGAGVLDYGYTF.

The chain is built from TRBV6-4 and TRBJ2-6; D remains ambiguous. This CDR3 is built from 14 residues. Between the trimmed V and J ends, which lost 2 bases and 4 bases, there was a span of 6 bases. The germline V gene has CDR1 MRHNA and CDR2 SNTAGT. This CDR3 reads CASSDTTGANVLTF. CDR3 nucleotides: TGTGCCAGCAGTGACACGACAGGGGCCAACGTCCTGACTTTC.

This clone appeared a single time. DNA of the CDR3: TGTGCCAGCAGTGAAGCGGCGGCGATTAACTATGGCTACACCTTC. This gives the protein CASSEAAAINYGYTF. V and J are TRBV25-1 and TRBJ1-2; D remains ambiguous. Germline CDR1 MGHDK, CDR2 SYGVNS. The V end lost 2 bases, the J end lost 1 base, and 11 bases lay between the germline ends. The CDR3 loop spans 15 amino acids.

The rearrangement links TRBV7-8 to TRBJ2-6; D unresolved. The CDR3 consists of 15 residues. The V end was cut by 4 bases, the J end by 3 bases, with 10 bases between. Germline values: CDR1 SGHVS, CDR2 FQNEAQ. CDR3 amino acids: CASSSGAFGANVLTF. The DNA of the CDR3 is TGTGCCAGCAGCTCTGGAGCTTTTGGGGCCAACGTCCTGACTTTC.

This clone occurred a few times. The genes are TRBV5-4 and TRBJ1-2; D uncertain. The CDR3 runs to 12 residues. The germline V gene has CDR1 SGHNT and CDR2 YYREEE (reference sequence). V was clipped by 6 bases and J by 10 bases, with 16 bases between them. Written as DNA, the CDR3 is TGTGCCAGCACCCTAAAAGGGAGCGACTACACCTTC. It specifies CASTLKGSDYTF.

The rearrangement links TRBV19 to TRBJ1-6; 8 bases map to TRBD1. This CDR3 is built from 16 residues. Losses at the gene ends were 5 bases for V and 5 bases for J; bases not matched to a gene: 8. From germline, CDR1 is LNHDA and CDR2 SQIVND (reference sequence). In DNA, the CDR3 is TGTGCCAGTAGTCCACGGACAGGGTCTAATAATTCACCCCTCCACTTT. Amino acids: CASSPRTGSNNSPLHF.

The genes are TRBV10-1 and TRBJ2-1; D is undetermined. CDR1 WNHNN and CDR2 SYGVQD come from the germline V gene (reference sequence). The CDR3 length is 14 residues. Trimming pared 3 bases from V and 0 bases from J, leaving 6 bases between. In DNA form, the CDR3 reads TGCGCCAGCAGTGACACGAGCTCCTACAATGAGCAGTTCTTC. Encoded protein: CASSDTSSYNEQFF.

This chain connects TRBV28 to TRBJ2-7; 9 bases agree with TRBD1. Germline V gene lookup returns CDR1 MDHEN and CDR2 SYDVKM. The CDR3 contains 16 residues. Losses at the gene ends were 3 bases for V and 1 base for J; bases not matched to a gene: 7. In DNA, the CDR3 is TGTGCCAGCAGTTTGGGTCTGGGACAGGGTTCCTACGAGCAGTACGTC. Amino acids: CASSLGLGQGSYEQYV.

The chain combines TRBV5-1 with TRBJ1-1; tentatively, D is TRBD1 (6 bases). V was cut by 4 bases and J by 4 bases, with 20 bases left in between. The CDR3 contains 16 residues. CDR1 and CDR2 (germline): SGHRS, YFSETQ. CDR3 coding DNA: TGCGCCAGCAGCATGGGGGCAGGTTTGGCGAGCACTGAAGCTTTCTTT. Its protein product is CASSMGAGLASTEAFF.

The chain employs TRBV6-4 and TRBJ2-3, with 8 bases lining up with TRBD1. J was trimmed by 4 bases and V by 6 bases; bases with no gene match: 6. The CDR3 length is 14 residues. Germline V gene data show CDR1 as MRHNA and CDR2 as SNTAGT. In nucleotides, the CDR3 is TGTGCCAGCAGCCCGACAGGGGCCGCAGATACGCAGTATTTT. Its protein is CASSPTGAADTQYF.

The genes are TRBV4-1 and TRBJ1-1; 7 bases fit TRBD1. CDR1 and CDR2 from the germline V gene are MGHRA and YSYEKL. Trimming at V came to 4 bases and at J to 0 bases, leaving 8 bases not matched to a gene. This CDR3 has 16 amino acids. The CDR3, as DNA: TGCGCCAGCAGCCCTAAAGGACAGGCTATGAACACTGAAGCTTTCTTT. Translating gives CASSPKGQAMNTEAFF.

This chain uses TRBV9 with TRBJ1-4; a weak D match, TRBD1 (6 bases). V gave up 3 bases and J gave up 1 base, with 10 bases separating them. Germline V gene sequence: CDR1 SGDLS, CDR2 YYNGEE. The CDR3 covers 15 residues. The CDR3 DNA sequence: TGTGCCAGCAGCGCCAGAGGGGGAACTAATGAAAAACTGTTTTTT. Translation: CASSARGGTNEKLFF.

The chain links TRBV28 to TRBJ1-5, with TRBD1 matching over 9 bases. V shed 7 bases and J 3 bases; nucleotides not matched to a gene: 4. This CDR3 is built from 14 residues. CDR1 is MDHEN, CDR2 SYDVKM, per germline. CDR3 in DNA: TGTGCCAGCATGACAGGGGGATTCAATCAGCCCCAGCATTTT. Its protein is CASMTGGFNQPQHF.

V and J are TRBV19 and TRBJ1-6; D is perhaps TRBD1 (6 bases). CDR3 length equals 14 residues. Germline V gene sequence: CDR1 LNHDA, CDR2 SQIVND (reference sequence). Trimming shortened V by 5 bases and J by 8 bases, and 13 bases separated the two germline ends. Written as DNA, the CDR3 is TGTGCCAGTAGTTGGCAGGGGTCGCATTCACCCCTCCACTTT. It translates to CASSWQGSHSPLHF.